Sequencing of this T cell receptor (beta chain) was carried out in a study of blood T cell repertoires in COVID-19. This clone was recorded once. The CDR3 totals 12 residues. V was shortened by 6 bases and J by 8 bases, with 11 bases between the two germline ends. Here immunoSEQ multiplex PCR was the method, and the copy in TCRdb shows in-frame clones only, minus some. In the table there are under 250,000 clones, 86% of which are singletons. Sequencing was done on a sample of peripheral blood. The chain uses TRBV12-3 or TRBV12-4 and TRBJ1-5; possible D gene TRBD1, 6 bases. The TCR was taken from a man older than 75 with acute or convalescent COVID-19. The CDR3 is CASSPGGEPQHF. The CDR3 nucleotides read TGTGCCAGCAGCCCGGGGGGCGAGCCCCAGCATTTT.